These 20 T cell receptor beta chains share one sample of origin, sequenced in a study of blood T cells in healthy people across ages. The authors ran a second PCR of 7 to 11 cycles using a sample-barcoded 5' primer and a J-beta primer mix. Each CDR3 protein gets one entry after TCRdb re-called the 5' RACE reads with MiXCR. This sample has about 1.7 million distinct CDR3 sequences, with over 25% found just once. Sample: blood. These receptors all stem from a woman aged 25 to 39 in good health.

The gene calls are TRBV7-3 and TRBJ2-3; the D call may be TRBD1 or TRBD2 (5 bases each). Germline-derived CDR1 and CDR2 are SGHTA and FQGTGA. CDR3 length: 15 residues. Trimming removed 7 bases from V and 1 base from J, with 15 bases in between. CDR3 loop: CASTLGVRRTDTQYF. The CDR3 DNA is TGTGCCAGCACCCTGGGGGTCCGTCGCACAGATACGCAGTATTTT.

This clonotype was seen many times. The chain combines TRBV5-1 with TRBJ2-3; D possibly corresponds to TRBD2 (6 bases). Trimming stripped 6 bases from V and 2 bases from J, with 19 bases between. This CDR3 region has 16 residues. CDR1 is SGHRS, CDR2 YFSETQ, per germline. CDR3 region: CASTTRDLGHTDTQYF. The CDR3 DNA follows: TGCGCCAGCACTACCCGGGACTTGGGGCACACAGATACGCAGTATTTT.

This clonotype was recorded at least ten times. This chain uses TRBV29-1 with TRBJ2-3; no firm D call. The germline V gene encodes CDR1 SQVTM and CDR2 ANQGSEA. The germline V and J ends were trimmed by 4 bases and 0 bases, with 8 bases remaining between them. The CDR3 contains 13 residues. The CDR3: CSVGPTSTDTQYF. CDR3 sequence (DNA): TGCAGCGTTGGACCTACTAGCACAGATACGCAGTATTTT.

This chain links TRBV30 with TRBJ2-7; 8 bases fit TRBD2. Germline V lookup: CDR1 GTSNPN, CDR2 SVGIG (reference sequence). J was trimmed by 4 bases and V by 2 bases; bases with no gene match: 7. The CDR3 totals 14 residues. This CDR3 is CAWSRSGGVYEQYF. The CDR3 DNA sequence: TGTGCCTGGAGTCGATCCGGGGGGGTATACGAGCAGTACTTC.

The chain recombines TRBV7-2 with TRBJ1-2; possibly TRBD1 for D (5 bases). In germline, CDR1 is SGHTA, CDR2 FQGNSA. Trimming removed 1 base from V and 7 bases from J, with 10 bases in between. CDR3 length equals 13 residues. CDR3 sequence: CASSLGDVCGYTF. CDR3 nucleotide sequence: TGTGCCAGCAGCTTAGGGGACGTCTGTGGCTACACCTTC.

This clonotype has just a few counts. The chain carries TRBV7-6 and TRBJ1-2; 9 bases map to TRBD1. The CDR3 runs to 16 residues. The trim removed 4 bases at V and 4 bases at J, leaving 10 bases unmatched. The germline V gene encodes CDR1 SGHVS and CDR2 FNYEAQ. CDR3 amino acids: CASSSPWDREGYGYTF. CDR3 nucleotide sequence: TGTGCCAGCAGCTCGCCCTGGGACAGGGAGGGCTATGGCTACACCTTC.

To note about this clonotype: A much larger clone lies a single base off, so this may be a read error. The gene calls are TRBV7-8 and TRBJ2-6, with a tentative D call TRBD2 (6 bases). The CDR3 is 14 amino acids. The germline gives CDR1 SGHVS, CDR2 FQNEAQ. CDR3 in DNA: TGTACCAGCAGGAGGGATTTAGGGGCCAACGTCCTGACTTTC. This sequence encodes CTSRRDLGANVLTF.

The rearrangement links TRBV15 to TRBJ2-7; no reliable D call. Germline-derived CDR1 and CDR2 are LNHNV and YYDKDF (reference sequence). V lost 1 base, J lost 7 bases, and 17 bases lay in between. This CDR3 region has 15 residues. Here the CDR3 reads CATSRAGILAAEQYF. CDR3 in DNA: TGTGCCACCAGCAGAGCTGGGATATTGGCGGCGGAGCAGTACTTC. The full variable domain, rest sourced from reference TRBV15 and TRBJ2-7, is DAMVIQNPRYQVTQFGKPVTLSCSQTLNHNVMYWYQQKSSQAPKLLFHYYDKDFNNEADTPDNFQSRRPNTSFCFLDIRSPGLGDTAMYLCATSRAGILAAEQYFGPGTRLTVT.

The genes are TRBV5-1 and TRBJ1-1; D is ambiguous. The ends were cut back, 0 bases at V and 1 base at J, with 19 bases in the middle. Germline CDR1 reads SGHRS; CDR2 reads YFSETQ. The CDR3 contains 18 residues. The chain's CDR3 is CASSLALLGPGGNTEAFF. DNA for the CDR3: TGCGCCAGCAGCTTGGCCCTGTTAGGTCCTGGAGGGAACACTGAAGCTTTCTTT.

CDR3 DNA: TGTGCCTGGAGTCCACTGGATGAGCAGTTCTTC. Its translation is CAWSPLDEQFF. The chain links TRBV30 to TRBJ2-1; D not certain. CDR1 and CDR2 (germline): GTSNPN, SVGIG (reference sequence). Trimming took 2 bases from V and 8 from J, leaving 7 bases between them. The CDR3 has 11 residues.

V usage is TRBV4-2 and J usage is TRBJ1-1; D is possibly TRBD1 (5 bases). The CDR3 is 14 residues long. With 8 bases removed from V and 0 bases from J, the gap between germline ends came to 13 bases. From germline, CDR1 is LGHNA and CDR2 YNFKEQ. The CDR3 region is CASEGAGMNTEAFF. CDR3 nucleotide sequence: TGTGCCAGCGAAGGGGCAGGGATGAACACTGAAGCTTTCTTT.

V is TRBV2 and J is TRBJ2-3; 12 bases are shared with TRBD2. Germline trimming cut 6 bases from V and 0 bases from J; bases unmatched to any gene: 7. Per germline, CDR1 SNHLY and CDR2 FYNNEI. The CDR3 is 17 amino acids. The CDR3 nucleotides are TGTGCCAGCAGCAAGGGACTAGCGGGTCATAGCACAGATACGCAGTATTTT. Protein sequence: CASSKGLAGHSTDTQYF.

CDR3 bases: TGTGCCAGCAGCTTAGGAGGGGAGAGCACTGAAGCTTTCTTT. It codes for CASSLGGESTEAFF. The chain is built from TRBV7-3 and TRBJ1-1; maybe TRBD1 (5 bases). The germline V and J ends were trimmed by 2 bases and 4 bases, with 11 bases remaining between them. CDR1 is SGHTA, CDR2 FQGTGA, per germline. The CDR3 is 14 residues long. The full variable domain, its missing parts supplied by reference TRBV7-3 and TRBJ1-1, is GAGVSQTPSNKVTEKGKYVELRCDPISGHTALYWYRQSLGQGPEFLIYFQGTGAADDSGLPNDRFFAVRPEGSVSTLKIQRTERGDSAVYLCASSLGGESTEAFFGQGTRLTVV.

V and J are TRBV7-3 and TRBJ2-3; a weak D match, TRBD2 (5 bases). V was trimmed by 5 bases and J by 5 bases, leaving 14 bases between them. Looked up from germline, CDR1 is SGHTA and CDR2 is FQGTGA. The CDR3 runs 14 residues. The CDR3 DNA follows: TGTGCCAGCAGCCAAAAGCTTCGGGGAGATACGCAGTATTTT. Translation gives CASSQKLRGDTQYF. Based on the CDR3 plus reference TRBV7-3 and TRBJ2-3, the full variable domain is GAGVSQTPSNKVTEKGKYVELRCDPISGHTALYWYRQSLGQGPEFLIYFQGTGAADDSGLPNDRFFAVRPEGSVSTLKIQRTERGDSAVYLCASSQKLRGDTQYFGPGTRLTVL.

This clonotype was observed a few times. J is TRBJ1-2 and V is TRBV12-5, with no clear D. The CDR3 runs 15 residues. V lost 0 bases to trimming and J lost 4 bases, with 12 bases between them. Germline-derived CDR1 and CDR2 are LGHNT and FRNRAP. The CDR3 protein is CASGLVASHPYGYTF. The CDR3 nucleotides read TGTGCTAGTGGTTTGGTAGCCTCACACCCCTATGGCTACACCTTC. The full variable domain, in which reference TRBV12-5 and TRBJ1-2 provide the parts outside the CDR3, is DARVTQTPRHKVTEMGQEVTMRCQPILGHNTVFWYRQTMMQGLELLAYFRNRAPLDDSGMPKDRFSAEMPDATLATLKIQPSEPRDSAVYFCASGLVASHPYGYTFGSGTRLTVV.

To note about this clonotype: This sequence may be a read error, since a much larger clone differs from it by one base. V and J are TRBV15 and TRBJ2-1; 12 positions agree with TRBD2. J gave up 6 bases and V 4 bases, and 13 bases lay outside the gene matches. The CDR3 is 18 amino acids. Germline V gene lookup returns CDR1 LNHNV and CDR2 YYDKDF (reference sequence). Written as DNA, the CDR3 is TGTGCCACCAGCACCGCCATTCGACTAGCGGGAGTTAGCAATGAGCAGTTCTTC. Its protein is CATSTAIRLAGVSNEQFF.

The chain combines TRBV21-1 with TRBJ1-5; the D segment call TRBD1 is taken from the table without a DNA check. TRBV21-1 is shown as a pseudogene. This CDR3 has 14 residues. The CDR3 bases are TGTGCCAGCACCCTGGGGAAGGTTAATCAGCCCCAGCATTTT. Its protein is CASTLGKVNQPQHF.

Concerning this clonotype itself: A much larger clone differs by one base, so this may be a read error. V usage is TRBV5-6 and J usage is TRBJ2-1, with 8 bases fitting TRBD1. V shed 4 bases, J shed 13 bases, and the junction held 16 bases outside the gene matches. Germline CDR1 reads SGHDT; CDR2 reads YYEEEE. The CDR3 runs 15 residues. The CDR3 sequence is CASSKPTGGEETQFF. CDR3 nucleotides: TGTGCCAGCAGCAAACCAACAGGGGGAGAGGAGACCCAGTTCTTC.

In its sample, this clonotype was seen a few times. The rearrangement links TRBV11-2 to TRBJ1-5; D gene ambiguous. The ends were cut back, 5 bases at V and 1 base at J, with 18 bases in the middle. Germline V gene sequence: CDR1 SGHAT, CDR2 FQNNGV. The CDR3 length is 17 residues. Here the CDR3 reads CASSQGAPSLSNQPQHF. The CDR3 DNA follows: TGTGCCAGCAGCCAAGGAGCACCAAGTTTGAGCAATCAGCCCCAGCATTTT.

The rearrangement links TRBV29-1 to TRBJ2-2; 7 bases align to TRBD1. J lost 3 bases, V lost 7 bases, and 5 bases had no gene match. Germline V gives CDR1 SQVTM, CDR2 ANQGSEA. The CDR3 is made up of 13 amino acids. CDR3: CSAIQGHTGELFF. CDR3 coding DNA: TGCAGCGCAATACAGGGGCACACCGGGGAGCTGTTTTTT.